This T cell receptor beta chain was identified in a study of spatial heterogeneity in lung cancer. Study-wide context: Averaged across combinations, each unique TCR and UMI pairing appeared more than ten times in raw reads, which were uncorrected.

This clonotype was detected ten times or more. Its antigen is as yet unknown. Regarding the study as a whole: Blood carried ubiquitous expanded tumor TCRs more at resection than follow-up.

V lost 8 bases, J lost 2 bases, and 19 bases lay in between. The germline gives CDR1 MNHNY, CDR2 SVGAGI (reference sequence). CDR3 length: 15 amino acids. Sample time point: sample taken at primary tumor resection. No cell sorting; template was whole RNA from tumor, lung tissue or PBMC. On each TCR cDNA molecule, a unique molecular identifier was present. TCRdb re-called the 5' RACE reads through MiXCR, storing one row per CDR3 protein. The sample lists roughly 21,000 distinct CDR3 sequences, 3% to 4% occurring once. The genes are TRBV6-6 and TRBJ2-7, with a tentative D call TRBD2 (7 bases). The material was PBMCs, obtained at surgery. The source of this sequence is a female donor with early-stage non-small cell lung cancer. CDR3 nucleotides: TGTGCCAGCTTCCCAGGACAGCGGGGCCCCTACGAGCAGTACTTC. This codes for CASFPGQRGPYEQYF.